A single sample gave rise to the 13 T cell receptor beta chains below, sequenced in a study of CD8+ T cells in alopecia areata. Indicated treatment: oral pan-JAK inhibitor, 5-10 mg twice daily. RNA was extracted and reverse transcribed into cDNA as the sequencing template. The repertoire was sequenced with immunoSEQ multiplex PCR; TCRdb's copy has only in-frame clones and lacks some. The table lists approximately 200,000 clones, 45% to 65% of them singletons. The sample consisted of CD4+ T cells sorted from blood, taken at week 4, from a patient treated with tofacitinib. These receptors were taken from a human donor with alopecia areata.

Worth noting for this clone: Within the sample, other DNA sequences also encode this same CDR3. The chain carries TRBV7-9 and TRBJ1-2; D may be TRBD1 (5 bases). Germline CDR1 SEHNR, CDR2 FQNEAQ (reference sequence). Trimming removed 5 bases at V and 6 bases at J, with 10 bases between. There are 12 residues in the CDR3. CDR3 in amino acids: CASSPGGHGYTF. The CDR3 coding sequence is TGTGCCAGCAGCCCCGGGGGTCATGGCTACACCTTC.

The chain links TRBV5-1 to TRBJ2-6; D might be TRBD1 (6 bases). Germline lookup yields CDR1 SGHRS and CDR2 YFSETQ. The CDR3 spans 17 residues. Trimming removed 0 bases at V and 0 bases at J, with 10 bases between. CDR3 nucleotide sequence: TGCGCCAGCAGCTTGGCCACAGGGTACTCTGGGGCCAACGTCCTGACTTTC. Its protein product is CASSLATGYSGANVLTF.

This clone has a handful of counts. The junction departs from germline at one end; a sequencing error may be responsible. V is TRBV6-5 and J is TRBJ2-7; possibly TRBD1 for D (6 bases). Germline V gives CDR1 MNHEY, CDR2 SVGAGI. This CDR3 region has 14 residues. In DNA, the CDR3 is TGTGCCAGCAGTTACGACAGGAGGTCCTCCGAGCAGTACTTC. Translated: CASSYDRRSSEQYF.

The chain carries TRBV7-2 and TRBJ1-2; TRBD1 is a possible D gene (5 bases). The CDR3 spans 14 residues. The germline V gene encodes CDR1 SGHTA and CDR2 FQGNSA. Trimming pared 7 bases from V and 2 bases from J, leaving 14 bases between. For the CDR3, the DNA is TGTGCCAGCACCCTAAGTCCAGGGAACTATGGCTACACCTTC. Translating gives CASTLSPGNYGYTF.

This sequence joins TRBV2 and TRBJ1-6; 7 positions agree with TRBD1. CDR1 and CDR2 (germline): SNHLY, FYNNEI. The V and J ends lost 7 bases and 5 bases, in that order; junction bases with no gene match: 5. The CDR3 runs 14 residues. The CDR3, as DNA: TGTGCCAGCATGGAGGGGGCCCATAATTCACCCCTCCACTTT. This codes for CASMEGAHNSPLHF.

The CDR3, as DNA: TGTGCCAGCAGTGAAGCGCAATGGACTAGTGTTATCTATGAGCAGTTCTTC. It specifies CASSEAQWTSVIYEQFF. V gene TRBV2 combines with J gene TRBJ2-1; 7 nucleotides align to TRBD2. This CDR3 is built from 17 residues. In germline, CDR1 is SNHLY, CDR2 FYNNEI. The V segment lost 0 bases and the J segment 8 bases; nucleotides outside the gene matches: 13.

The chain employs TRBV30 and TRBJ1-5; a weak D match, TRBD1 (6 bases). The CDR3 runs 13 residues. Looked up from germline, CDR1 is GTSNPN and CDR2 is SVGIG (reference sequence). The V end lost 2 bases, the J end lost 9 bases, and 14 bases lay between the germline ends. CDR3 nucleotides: TGTGCCTGGAGTAAACAGGGTCTATGGCCCCAGCATTTT. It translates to CAWSKQGLWPQHF. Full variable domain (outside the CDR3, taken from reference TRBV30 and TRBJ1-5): SQTIHQWPATLVQPVGSPLSLECTVEGTSNPNLYWYRQAAGRGLQLLFYSVGIGQISSEVPQNLSASRPQDRQFILSSKKLLLSDSGFYLCAWSKQGLWPQHFGDGTRLSIL.

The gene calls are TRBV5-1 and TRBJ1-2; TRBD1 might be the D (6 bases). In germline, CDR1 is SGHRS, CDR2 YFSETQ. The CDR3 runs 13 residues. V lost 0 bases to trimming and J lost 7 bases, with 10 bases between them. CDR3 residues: CASSLGRGGGYTF. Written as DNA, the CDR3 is TGCGCCAGCAGCTTGGGCAGGGGCGGTGGCTACACCTTC.

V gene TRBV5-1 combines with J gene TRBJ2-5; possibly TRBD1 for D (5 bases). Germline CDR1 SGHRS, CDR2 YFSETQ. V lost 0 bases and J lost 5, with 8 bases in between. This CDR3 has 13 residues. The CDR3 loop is CASSLARVETQYF. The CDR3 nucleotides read TGCGCCAGCAGCTTGGCCAGGGTGGAGACCCAGTACTTC.

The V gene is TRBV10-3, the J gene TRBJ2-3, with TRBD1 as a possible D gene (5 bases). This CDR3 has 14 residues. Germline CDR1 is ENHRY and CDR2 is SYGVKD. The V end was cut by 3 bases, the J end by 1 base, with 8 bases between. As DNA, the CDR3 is TGTGCCATCAGTGACAGGGCGGGCACAGATACGCAGTATTTT. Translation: CAISDRAGTDTQYF.

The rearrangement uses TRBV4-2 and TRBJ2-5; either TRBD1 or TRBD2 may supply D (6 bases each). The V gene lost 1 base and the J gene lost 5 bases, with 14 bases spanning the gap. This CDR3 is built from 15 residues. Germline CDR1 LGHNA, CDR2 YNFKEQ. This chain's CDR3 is CASSQAGDTGETQYF. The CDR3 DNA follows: TGTGCCAGCAGCCAAGCGGGGGACACAGGGGAGACCCAGTACTTC.

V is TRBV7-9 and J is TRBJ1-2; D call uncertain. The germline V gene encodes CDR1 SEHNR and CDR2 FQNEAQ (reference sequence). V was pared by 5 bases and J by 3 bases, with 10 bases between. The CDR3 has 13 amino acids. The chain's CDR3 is CASSEKEHYGYTF. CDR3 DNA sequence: TGTGCCAGCAGCGAAAAGGAGCACTATGGCTACACCTTC.

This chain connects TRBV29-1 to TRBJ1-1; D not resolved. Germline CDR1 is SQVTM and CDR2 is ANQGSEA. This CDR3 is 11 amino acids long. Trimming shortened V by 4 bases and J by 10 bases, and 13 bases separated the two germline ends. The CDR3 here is CSVATNAIAFF. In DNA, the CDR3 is TGCAGCGTTGCCACGAATGCGATAGCTTTCTTT.